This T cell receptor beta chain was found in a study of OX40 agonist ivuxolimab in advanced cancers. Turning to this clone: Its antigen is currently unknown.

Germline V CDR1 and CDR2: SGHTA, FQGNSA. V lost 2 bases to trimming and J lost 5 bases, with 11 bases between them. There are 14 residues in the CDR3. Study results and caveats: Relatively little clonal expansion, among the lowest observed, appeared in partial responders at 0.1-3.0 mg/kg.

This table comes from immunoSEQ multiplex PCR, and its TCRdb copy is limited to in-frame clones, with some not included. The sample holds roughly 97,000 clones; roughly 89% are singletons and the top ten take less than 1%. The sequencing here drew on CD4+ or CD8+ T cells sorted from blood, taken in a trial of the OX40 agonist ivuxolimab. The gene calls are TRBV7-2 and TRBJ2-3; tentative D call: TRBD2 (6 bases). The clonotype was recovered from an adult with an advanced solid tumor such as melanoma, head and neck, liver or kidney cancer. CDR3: CASSLRGSGDTQYF. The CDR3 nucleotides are TGTGCCAGCAGCTTACGGGGGTCGGGAGATACGCAGTATTTT.